One and the same sample provided the 9 T cell receptor beta chains below, sequenced in a study of shared clonotypes between healthy human individuals. The repertoire was sequenced with immunoSEQ multiplex PCR; TCRdb's copy has only in-frame clones and lacks some. The repertoire holds about 500,000 clones, with roughly three quarters as singletons. Sequencing input: PBMCs. The receptor source for this set is a woman between 35 and 50 years old in good health. Some clones in this sample may be carry-over from other donors' samples.

Concerning this clone: It is likely a read error: a sequence one base away is far more abundant. This rearrangement joins TRBV28 to TRBJ1-1, with D possibly matching TRBD1 (6 bases). CDR3 length equals 12 residues. CDR1 and CDR2 (germline): MDHEN, SYDVKM. CDR3 coding DNA: TGTGCCAGCAGTCCGGAAGACAGGAAGGCTTCCTTT. Its protein product is CASSPEDRKASF.

This clone was counted between two and nine times. The J gene is TRBJ1-1, the V gene TRBV10-3; 7 bases map to TRBD1. CDR3 size: 15 residues. CDR1 and CDR2 from the germline V gene are ENHRY and SYGVKD. V shed 5 bases, J shed 0 bases, and the junction held 6 bases outside the gene matches. The CDR3 DNA reads TGTGCCATCAGTAAAATGACAGGGCTGAACACTGAAGCTTTCTTT. This encodes CAISKMTGLNTEAFF.

The rearrangement uses TRBV9 and TRBJ2-7, with 7 bases identical to TRBD2. V shed 0 bases and J 6 bases; nucleotides not matched to a gene: 9. This CDR3 comprises 15 residues. CDR1 is SGDLS, CDR2 YYNGEE, per germline. The CDR3 region has the DNA TGTGCCAGCAGCGTAGCAGGTTTGGCGGGAGCCGAGCAGTACTTC. Translating it yields CASSVAGLAGAEQYF.

This rearrangement joins TRBV7-6 to TRBJ1-4; TRBD1 matches at 12 bases. Per the germline V gene, CDR1 is SGHVS and CDR2 is FNYEAQ. J gave up 13 bases and V 6 bases, and 0 bases lay outside the gene matches. The CDR3 loop spans 11 amino acids. The CDR3 protein is CASRGQGALFF. The CDR3, as DNA: TGTGCCAGCAGGGGACAGGGGGCACTGTTTTTT.

The chain recombines TRBV9 with TRBJ2-7; possibly TRBD2 for D (5 bases). The CDR3 consists of 13 residues. Germline values: CDR1 SGDLS, CDR2 YYNGEE. V dropped 3 bases and J dropped 6 bases, with 13 bases sitting between them. CDR3 nucleotides: TGTGCCAGCAGCGAGAGCGGCCGCTCCGAGCAGTACTTC. Amino acid sequence: CASSESGRSEQYF.

This chain joins TRBV11-2 and TRBJ2-7; TRBD1 aligns across 8 bases. There are 12 residues in the CDR3. CDR1 and CDR2 (germline): SGHAT, FQNNGV. V shed 5 bases and J 5 bases; nucleotides not matched to a gene: 2. CDR3 bases: TGTGCCAGCAGCCTACAGGGGGACGAGCAGTACTTC. Protein sequence: CASSLQGDEQYF.

This clone has a count of ten or more. The J gene is TRBJ1-2, the V gene TRBV7-2, with a possible D match to TRBD1 (6 bases). Germline V CDR1 and CDR2: SGHTA, FQGNSA. V was clipped by 4 bases and J by 4 bases, with 10 bases between them. The CDR3 covers 13 residues. The CDR3 here is CASSSYRAYGYTF. The CDR3, as DNA: TGTGCCAGCAGCTCGTACAGGGCCTATGGCTACACCTTC.

The chain links TRBV7-2 to TRBJ2-3; 12 bases match TRBD2. The CDR3 has 14 amino acids. V lost 5 bases, J lost 5 bases, and 2 bases stayed unmatched. Germline CDR1 SGHTA, CDR2 FQGNSA. CDR3 amino acids: CASSPGLAGDTQYF. CDR3 DNA: TGTGCCAGCAGCCCGGGACTAGCGGGAGATACGCAGTATTTT.

The rearrangement uses TRBV4-2 and TRBJ1-4; unclear D gene. The V end was cut by 1 base, the J end by 4 bases, with 10 bases between. Germline assignment: CDR1 LGHNA and CDR2 YNFKEQ. The CDR3 has 15 residues. The DNA of the CDR3 is TGTGCCAGCAGCCAAGGAGCAAGGCTTAATGAAAAACTGTTTTTT. This encodes CASSQGARLNEKLFF.